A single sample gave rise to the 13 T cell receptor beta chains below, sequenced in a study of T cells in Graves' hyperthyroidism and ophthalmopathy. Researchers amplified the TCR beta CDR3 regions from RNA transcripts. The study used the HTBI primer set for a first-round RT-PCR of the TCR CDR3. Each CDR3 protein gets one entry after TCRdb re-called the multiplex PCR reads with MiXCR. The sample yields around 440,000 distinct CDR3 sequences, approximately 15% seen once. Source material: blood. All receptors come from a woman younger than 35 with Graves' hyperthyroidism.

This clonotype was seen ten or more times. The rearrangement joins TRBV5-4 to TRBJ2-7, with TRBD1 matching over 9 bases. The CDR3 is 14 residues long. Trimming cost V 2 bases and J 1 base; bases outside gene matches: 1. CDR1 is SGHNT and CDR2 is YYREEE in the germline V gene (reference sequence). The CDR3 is CASSLQGASYEQYF. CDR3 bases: TGTGCCAGCAGCTTACAGGGGGCGTCCTACGAGCAGTACTTC.

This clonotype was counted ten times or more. In nucleotides, the CDR3 is TGTGCCAGCAGCTTCCTGGATCAGCCCCAGCATTTT. Translation gives CASSFLDQPQHF. V is TRBV7-9 and J is TRBJ1-5; D remains ambiguous. The germline CDR1 and CDR2 sequences are SEHNR and FQNEAQ (reference sequence). V lost 3 bases and J lost 5, with 5 bases in between. The CDR3 is 12 residues long.

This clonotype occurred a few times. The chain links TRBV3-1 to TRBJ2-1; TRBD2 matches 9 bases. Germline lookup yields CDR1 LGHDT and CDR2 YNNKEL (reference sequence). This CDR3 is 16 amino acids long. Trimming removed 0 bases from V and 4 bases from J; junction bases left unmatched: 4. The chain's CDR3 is CASSQEASGIYNEQFF. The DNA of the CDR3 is TGTGCCAGCAGCCAAGAAGCTAGCGGGATTTACAATGAGCAGTTCTTC.

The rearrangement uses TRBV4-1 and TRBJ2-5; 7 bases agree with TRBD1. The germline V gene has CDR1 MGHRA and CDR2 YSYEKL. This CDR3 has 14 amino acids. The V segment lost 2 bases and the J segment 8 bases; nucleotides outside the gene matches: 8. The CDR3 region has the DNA TGCGCCAGCAGCCAAAGGGGGCGGTGGCAAACCCAGTACTTC. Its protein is CASSQRGRWQTQYF.

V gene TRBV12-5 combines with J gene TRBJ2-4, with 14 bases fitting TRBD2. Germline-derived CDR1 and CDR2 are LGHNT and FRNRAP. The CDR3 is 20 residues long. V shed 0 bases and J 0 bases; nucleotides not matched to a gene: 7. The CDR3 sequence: CASGLVLRTSGGLAKNIQYF. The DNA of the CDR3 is TGTGCTAGTGGTTTGGTACTCCGGACTAGCGGGGGGCTAGCCAAAAACATTCAGTACTTC.

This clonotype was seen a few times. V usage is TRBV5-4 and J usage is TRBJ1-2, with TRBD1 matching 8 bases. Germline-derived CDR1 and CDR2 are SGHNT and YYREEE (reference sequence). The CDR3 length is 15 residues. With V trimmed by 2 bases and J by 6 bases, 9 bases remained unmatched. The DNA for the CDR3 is TGTGCCAGCAGCTTCCCGGACAGGGTCGAGGATGGCTACACCTTC. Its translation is CASSFPDRVEDGYTF.

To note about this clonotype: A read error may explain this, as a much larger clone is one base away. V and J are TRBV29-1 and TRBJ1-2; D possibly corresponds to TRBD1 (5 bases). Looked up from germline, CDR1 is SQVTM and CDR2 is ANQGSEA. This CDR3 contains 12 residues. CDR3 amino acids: CGVGAGRYGYTF. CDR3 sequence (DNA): TGCGGCGTTGGGGCAGGGAGGTATGGCTACACCTTC.

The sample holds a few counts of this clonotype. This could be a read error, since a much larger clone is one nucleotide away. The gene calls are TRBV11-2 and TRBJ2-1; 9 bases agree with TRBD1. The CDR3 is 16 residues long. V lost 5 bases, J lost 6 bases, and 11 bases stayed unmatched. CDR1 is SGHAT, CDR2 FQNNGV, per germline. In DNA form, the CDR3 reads TGTGCCAGCAGCGCACCCGGGACAGGGCGCCGCAATGAGCAGTTCTTC. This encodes CASSAPGTGRRNEQFF.

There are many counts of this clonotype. CDR3 in amino acids: CASSYAENNQPQHF. Written as DNA, the CDR3 is TGTGCCAGCAGTTACGCTGAGAACAATCAGCCCCAGCATTTT. The V and J genes are TRBV6-1 and TRBJ1-5, with D uncertain. The ends were cut back, 5 bases at V and 3 bases at J, with 11 bases in the middle. Germline lookup yields CDR1 MNHNS and CDR2 SASEGT. This CDR3 is 14 amino acids long.

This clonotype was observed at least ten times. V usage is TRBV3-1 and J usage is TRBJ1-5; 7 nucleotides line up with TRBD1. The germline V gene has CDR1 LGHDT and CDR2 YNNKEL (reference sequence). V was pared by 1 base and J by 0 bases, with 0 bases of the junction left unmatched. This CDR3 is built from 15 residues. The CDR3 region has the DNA TGTGCCAGCAGCCAAGGACAGGGTAGCAATCAGCCCCAGCATTTT. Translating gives CASSQGQGSNQPQHF.

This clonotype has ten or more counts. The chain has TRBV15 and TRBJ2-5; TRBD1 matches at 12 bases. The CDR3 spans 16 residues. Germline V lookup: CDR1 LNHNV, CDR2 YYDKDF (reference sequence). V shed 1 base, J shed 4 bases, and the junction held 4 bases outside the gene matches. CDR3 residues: CATSRVGDRGRETQYF. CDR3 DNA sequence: TGTGCCACCAGCAGAGTTGGGGACAGGGGGCGAGAGACCCAGTACTTC.

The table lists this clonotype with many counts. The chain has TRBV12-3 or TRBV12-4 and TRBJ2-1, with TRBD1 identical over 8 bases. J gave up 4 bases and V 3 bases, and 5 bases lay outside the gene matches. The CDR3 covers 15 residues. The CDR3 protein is CASSFSDRVYNEQFF. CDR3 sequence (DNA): TGTGCCAGCAGTTTCTCGGACAGGGTGTACAATGAGCAGTTCTTC.

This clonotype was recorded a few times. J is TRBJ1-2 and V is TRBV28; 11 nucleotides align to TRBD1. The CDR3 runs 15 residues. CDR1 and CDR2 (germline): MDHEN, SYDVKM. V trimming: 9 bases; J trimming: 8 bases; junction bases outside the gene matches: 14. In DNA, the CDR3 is TGTGCCAGTCTCGGGACAGGGGGTTTTTTTGGGGGCTACACCTTC. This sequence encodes CASLGTGGFFGGYTF.